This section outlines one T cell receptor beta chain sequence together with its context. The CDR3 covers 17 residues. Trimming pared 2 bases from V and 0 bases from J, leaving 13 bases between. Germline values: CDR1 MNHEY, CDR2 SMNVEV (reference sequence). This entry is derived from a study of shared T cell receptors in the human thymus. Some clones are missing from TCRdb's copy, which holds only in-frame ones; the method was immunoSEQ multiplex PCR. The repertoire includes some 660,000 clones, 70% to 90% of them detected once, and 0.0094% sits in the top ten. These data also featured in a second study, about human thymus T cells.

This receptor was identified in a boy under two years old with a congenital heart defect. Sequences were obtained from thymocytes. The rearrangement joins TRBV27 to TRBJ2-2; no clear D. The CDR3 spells CASSLGHEWPNTGELFF. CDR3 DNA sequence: TGTGCCAGCAGTTTAGGTCACGAATGGCCGAACACCGGGGAGCTGTTTTTT.